This TCR beta chain was sequenced in a study of shared clonotypes between healthy human individuals. V was shortened by 7 bases and J by 1 base, with 17 bases between the two germline ends. The CDR3 contains 15 residues. Germline loops: CDR1 MDHEN, CDR2 SYDVKM. Each unsorted PBMC replicate got 300 ng genomic DNA, around 30,000 genomes. Researchers sequenced unsorted PBMC DNA using ten immunoSEQ deep assay plates. The protocol was immunoSEQ multiplex PCR, while the TCRdb copy is restricted to in-frame clones and leaves out a portion. The table lists fewer than 650,000 clones, approximately 80% of them singletons. Only a few counts were recorded for this clone.

The V and J genes are TRBV28 and TRBJ2-7, with D perhaps TRBD1 (6 bases). The sample consisted of PBMCs. This receptor was taken from a woman in her 40s in good health. Some clones in this sample may be carry-over from other donors' samples. CDR3 coding DNA: TGTGCCAGCAAGCCTCCGGACAGAGCATCCTACGAGCAGTACTTC. This sequence encodes CASKPPDRASYEQYF. Combining the CDR3 with reference TRBV28 and TRBJ2-7 gives the whole variable domain DVKVTQSSRYLVKRTGEKVFLECVQDMDHENMFWYRQDPGLGLRLIYFSYDVKMKEKGDIPEGYSVSREKKERFSLILESASTNQTSMYLCASKPPDRASYEQYFGPGTRLTVT.